These T cell receptor beta chains were read from a single sample in a study of T cells in tuberculosis. TCRdb's table, derived via immunoSEQ multiplex PCR, lists solely in-frame clones and lacks some. The sample records some 31,000 clones, approximately 90% being singletons. The material was PBMCs, obtained at tuberculosis diagnosis. These receptors were collected from an adult with tuberculosis. Each CDR3 is given with its conserved first and last residue. The order of the fields is clone size, J gene, D gene, V gene, CDR3 length, CDR3 protein, CDR3 DNA. The D gene is left open where the match is weak. Expanded clones get a size class; other rows say once, few or many, or leave the size out.

clone_size: -; j_call: TRBJ1-2; d_call: TRBD1; v_call: TRBV11-2; cdr3_length: 13; cdr3_aa: CASSTGEHYGYTF; cdr3_nt: TGTGCCAGCAGCACAGGGGAACACTATGGCTACACCTTC
clone_size: -; j_call: TRBJ2-7; d_call: TRBD2; v_call: TRBV4-2; cdr3_length: 17; cdr3_aa: CASSQGLTSGSSYEQYF; cdr3_nt: TGTGCCAGCAGCCAAGGCCTCACTAGCGGGAGTTCCTACGAGCAGTACTTC
clone_size: -; j_call: TRBJ1-4; d_call: TRBD1; v_call: TRBV5-1; cdr3_length: 16; cdr3_aa: CASSVGSTGFDEKLFF; cdr3_nt: TGCGCCAGCAGCGTCGGTTCGACAGGGTTTGATGAAAAACTGTTTTTT
clone_size: -; j_call: TRBJ2-1; d_call: -; v_call: TRBV11-1; cdr3_length: 16; cdr3_aa: CASSKTGRTLYNEQFF; cdr3_nt: TGTGCCAGCAGTAAAACAGGACGGACCCTCTACAATGAGCAGTTCTTC
clone_size: -; j_call: TRBJ2-1; d_call: -; v_call: TRBV5-1; cdr3_length: 15; cdr3_aa: CASSETMTPYNEQFF; cdr3_nt: TGCGCCAGCAGCGAGACTATGACCCCATACAATGAGCAGTTCTTC
clone_size: -; j_call: TRBJ1-1; d_call: TRBD1; v_call: TRBV10-3; cdr3_length: 14; cdr3_aa: CAISDFQGGFEAFF; cdr3_nt: TGTGCCATCAGTGATTTCCAGGGGGGCTTTGAGGCTTTCTTT
clone_size: -; j_call: TRBJ2-1; d_call: -; v_call: TRBV10-2; cdr3_length: 14; cdr3_aa: CASGYLKGGGEQFF; cdr3_nt: TGCGCCAGCGGATATCTTAAAGGGGGGGGTGAGCAGTTCTTC
clone_size: -; j_call: TRBJ2-2; d_call: TRBD2; v_call: TRBV5-1; cdr3_length: 16; cdr3_aa: CASSPSRGGSSGELFF; cdr3_nt: TGCGCCAGCAGTCCCTCGCGGGGGGGCAGTAGCGGGGAGCTGTTTTTT
clone_size: -; j_call: TRBJ2-7; d_call: TRBD1; v_call: TRBV5-1; cdr3_length: 13; cdr3_aa: CASSRDRGNEQYF; cdr3_nt: TGCGCCAGCAGCCGGGACAGGGGGAACGAGCAGTACTTC
clone_size: -; j_call: TRBJ1-6; d_call: -; v_call: TRBV10-3; cdr3_length: 14; cdr3_aa: CAISGGGPNSPLHF; cdr3_nt: TGTGCCATCAGTGGCGGGGGGCCCAATTCACCCCTCCACTTT
clone_size: once; j_call: TRBJ2-1; d_call: -; v_call: TRBV19; cdr3_length: 16; cdr3_aa: CASSLASVSPQNEQFF; cdr3_nt: TGTGCCAGTAGTCTCGCCTCGGTTTCCCCTCAAAATGAGCAGTTCTTC
clone_size: -; j_call: TRBJ1-5; d_call: TRBD1; v_call: TRBV5-8; cdr3_length: 16; cdr3_aa: CASSLETGGYNQPQHF; cdr3_nt: TGTGCCAGCAGCTTGGAAACAGGGGGCTACAATCAGCCCCAGCATTTT
clone_size: -; j_call: TRBJ2-5; d_call: TRBD1; v_call: TRBV6-1; cdr3_length: 13; cdr3_aa: CASSWTGMETQYF; cdr3_nt: TGTGCCAGCAGTTGGACAGGGATGGAGACCCAGTACTTC
clone_size: -; j_call: TRBJ2-3; d_call: TRBD1; v_call: TRBV11-3; cdr3_length: 17; cdr3_aa: CASSLGLTGGLTDTQYF; cdr3_nt: TGTGCCAGCAGCTTAGGCCTTACAGGGGGCCTCACAGATACGCAGTATTTT
clone_size: once; j_call: TRBJ2-2; d_call: TRBD1; v_call: TRBV18; cdr3_length: 16; cdr3_aa: CASSPWTGGNTGELFF; cdr3_nt: TGTGCCAGCTCACCATGGACAGGGGGTAACACCGGGGAGCTGTTTTTT
clone_size: -; j_call: TRBJ1-5; d_call: TRBD1; v_call: TRBV7-8; cdr3_length: 15; cdr3_aa: CASSSGTGGEQPQHF; cdr3_nt: TGTGCCAGCAGCTCTGGGACAGGGGGCGAACAGCCCCAGCATTTT
clone_size: once; j_call: TRBJ1-1; d_call: -; v_call: TRBV19; cdr3_length: 14; cdr3_aa: CASSKARGGTEAFF; cdr3_nt: TGTGCCAGTAGTAAGGCCAGGGGTGGGACTGAAGCTTTCTTT
clone_size: -; j_call: TRBJ2-5; d_call: -; v_call: TRBV11-3; cdr3_length: 13; cdr3_aa: CASTREAKQTQYF; cdr3_nt: TGTGCCAGCACCAGGGAGGCGAAACAGACCCAGTACTTC
clone_size: -; j_call: TRBJ2-1; d_call: TRBD2; v_call: TRBV6-1; cdr3_length: 16; cdr3_aa: CASSEDTSGGWNEQFF; cdr3_nt: TGTGCCAGCAGTGAAGATACTAGCGGGGGGTGGAATGAGCAGTTCTTC
clone_size: few; j_call: TRBJ2-6; d_call: -; v_call: TRBV30; cdr3_length: 16; cdr3_aa: CAWSSQGNSGANVLTF; cdr3_nt: TGTGCCTGGAGTAGTCAGGGTAACTCTGGGGCCAACGTCCTGACTTTC
clone_size: -; j_call: TRBJ1-5; d_call: -; v_call: TRBV6-1; cdr3_length: 16; cdr3_aa: CASSEATSRGNQPQHF; cdr3_nt: TGTGCCAGCAGTGAAGCGACTTCGAGGGGCAATCAGCCCCAGCATTTT
clone_size: -; j_call: TRBJ1-2; d_call: -; v_call: TRBV6-5; cdr3_length: 13; cdr3_aa: CASSAGVRYGYTF; cdr3_nt: TGTGCCAGCAGTGCAGGGGTTCGCTATGGCTACACCTTC
clone_size: few; j_call: TRBJ1-6; d_call: TRBD1; v_call: TRBV6-5; cdr3_length: 14; cdr3_aa: CASTMDRTNSPLHF; cdr3_nt: TGTGCCAGCACCATGGACAGGACTAATTCACCCCTCCACTTT
clone_size: -; j_call: TRBJ1-2; d_call: TRBD1; v_call: TRBV5-1; cdr3_length: 15; cdr3_aa: CASSAWTGDNYGYTF; cdr3_nt: TGCGCCAGCAGCGCCTGGACAGGGGATAACTATGGCTACACCTTC